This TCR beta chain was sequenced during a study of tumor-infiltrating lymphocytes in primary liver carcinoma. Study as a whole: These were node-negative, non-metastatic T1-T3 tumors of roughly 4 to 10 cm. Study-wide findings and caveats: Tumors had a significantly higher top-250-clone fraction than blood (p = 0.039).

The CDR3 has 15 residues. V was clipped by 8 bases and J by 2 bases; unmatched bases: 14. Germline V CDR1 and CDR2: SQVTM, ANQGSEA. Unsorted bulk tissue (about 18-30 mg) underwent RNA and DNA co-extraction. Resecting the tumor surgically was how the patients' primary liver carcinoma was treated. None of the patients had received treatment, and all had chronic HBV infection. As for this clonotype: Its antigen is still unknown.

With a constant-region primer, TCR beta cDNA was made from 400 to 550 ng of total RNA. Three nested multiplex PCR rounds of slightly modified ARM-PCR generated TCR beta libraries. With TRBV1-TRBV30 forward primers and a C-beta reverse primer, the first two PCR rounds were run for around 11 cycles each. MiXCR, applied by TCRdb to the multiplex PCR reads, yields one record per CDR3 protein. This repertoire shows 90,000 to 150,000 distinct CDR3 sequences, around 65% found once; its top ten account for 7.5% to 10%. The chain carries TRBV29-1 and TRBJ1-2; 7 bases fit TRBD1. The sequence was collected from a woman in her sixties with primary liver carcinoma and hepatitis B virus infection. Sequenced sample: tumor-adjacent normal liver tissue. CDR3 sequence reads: CSTWDSGQTNYGYTF. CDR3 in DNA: TGCAGCACGTGGGACTCGGGACAGACAAACTATGGCTACACCTTC.